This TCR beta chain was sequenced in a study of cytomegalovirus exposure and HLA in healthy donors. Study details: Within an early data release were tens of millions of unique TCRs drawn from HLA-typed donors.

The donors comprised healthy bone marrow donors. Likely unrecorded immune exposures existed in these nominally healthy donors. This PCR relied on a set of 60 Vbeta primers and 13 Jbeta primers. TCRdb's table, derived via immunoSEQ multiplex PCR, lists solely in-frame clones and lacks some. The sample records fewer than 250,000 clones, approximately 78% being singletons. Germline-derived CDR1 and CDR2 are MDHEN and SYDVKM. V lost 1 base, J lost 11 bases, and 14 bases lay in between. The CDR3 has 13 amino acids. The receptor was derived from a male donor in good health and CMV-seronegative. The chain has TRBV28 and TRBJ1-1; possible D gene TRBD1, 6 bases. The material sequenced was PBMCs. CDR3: CASSLLGHGAAFF. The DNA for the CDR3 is TGTGCCAGCAGTTTATTGGGACACGGGGCGGCTTTCTTT.